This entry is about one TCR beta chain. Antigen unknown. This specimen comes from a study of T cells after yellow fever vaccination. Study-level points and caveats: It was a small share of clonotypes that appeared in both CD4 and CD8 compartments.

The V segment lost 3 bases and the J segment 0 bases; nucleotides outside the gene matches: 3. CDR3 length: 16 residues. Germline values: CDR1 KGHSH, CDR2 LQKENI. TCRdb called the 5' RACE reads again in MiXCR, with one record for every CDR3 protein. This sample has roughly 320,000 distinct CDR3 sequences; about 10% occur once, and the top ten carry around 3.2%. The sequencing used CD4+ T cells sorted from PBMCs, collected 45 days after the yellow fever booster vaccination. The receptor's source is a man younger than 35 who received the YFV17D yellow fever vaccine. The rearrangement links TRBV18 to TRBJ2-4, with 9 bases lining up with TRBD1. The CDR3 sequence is CASSPGTGLAKNIQYF. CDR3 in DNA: TGTGCCAGCTCACCCGGGACAGGGCTAGCCAAAAACATTCAGTACTTC.